This T cell receptor beta chain is from a study of shared clonotypes between healthy human individuals. The data were produced by immunoSEQ multiplex PCR, yet TCRdb's version contains in-frame clones alone and is incomplete. Counted here are about 2.1 million clones, roughly 91% occurring once; the ten biggest clones make up around 1.7%. The CDR3 has 15 amino acids. The V gene's germline CDR1 is MNHNS and CDR2 SASEGT. J was trimmed by 1 base and V by 8 bases; bases with no gene match: 6. CD8 cells classed as naive were CD45RO-negative and positively selected for CCR7, excluding terminally differentiated effector memory CD45RA+ cells.

The chain links TRBV6-1 to TRBJ1-5; 9 bases fit TRBD1. The receptor was isolated from a man aged 18 to 29 in good health. Some clones in this sample may be carry-over from other donors' samples. Sequences were obtained from naive CD8+ T cells from PBMCs. The chain's CDR3 is CASYRDRASNQPQHF. The CDR3 nucleotides are TGTGCCAGCTATCGGGACAGGGCAAGCAATCAGCCCCAGCATTTT.